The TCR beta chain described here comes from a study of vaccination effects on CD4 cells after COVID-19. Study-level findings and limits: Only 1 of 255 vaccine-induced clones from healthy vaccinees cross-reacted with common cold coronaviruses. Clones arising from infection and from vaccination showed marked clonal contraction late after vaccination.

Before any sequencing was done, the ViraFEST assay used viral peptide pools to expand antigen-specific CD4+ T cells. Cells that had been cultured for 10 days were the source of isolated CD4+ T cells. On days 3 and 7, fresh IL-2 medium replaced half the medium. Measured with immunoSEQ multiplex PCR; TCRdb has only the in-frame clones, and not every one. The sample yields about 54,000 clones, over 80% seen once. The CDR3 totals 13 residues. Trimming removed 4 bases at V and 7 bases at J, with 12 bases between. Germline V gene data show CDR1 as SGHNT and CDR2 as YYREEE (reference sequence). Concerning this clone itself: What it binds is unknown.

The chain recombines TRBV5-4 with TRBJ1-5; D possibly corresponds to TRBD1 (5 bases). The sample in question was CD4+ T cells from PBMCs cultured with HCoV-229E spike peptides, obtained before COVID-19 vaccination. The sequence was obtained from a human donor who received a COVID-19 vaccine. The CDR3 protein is CASSVDGDQPQHF. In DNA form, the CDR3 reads TGTGCCAGCAGCGTGGACGGGGACCAGCCCCAGCATTTT.